This record looks at one T cell receptor (beta chain) sequence and its context. The authors' processing: Cell counts per sample came from amplifying reference gene primers. TCRdb keeps only in-frame clones here, not all; method: immunoSEQ multiplex PCR. The V and J calls and clone size were taken over from that table, and D and trimming were inferred from the DNA. Here the sample spans 90,000 to 120,000 clones, roughly 80% being singletons. Germline CDR1 MGHDK, CDR2 SYGVNS. Trimming stripped 1 base from V and 1 base from J, with 10 bases between. The CDR3 sequence is 15 residues long. This sample is drawn from a study of blood T cell repertoires in COVID-19. In the study overall: The United States, Italy and Spain were the sources of the acute and convalescent COVID-19 samples. Sources were T cells, B-cell-depleted T cells, or PBMCs; the material itself was cDNA or gDNA.

The TCR was taken from a man aged 60 to 69 with acute or convalescent COVID-19. This chain joins TRBV25-1 and TRBJ2-5, with a tentative D call TRBD2 (5 bases). Sequencing was done on a sample of peripheral blood. CDR3 amino acids: CASSEWTEAQETQYF. For the CDR3, the DNA is TGTGCCAGCAGTGAATGGACGGAGGCCCAAGAGACCCAGTACTTC.